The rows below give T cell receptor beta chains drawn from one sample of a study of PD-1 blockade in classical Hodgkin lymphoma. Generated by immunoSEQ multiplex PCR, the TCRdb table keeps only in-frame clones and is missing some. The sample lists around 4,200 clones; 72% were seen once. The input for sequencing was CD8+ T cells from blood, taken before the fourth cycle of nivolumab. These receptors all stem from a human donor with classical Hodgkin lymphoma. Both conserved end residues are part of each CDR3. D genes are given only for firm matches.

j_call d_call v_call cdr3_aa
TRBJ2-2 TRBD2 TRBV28 CASSLFPGGMDTGELFF
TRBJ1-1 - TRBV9 CASSVGGHTEAFF
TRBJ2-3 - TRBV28 CASSFLAGTDTQYF
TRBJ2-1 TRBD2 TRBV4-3 CASSPNSGTYNEQFF
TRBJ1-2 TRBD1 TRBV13 CASSSRDSLFYGYTF
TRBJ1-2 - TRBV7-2 CASSFFSPPGRSPYGYTF
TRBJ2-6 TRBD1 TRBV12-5 CASGFKSGTGDYSGANVLTF
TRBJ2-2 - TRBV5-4 CASSDQNPGLRRELFF
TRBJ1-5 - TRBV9 CASSVRDGNQPQHF
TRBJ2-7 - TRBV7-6 CASSTWLSLGGHSYEQYF
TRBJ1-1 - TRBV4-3 CASSQDWRLGETEAFF
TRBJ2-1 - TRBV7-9 CASSLDMSRPPTYNEQFF
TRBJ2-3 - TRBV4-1 CASSQVAASTDTQYF
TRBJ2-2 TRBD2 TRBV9 CASSQTLGLAGTGELFF
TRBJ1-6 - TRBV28 CASSEGDRYNSPLHF
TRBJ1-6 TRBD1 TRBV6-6 CASSYGTAYNSPLHF
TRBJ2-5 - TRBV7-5 CASSPRGSQETQYF
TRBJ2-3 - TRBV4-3 CASSQVPRGAQYF
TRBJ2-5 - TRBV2 CASSEVGEIRETQYF
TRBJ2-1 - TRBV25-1 CASSEIAENQNNEQFF
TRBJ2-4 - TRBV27 CASSPPGSALNIQYF
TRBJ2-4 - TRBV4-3 CASSQDEGMINIQYF
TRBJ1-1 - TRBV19 CASISLGKISGGPNTEAFF
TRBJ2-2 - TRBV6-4 CASSDSIQGSNTGELFF
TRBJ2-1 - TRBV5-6 CASSLVIKGEQFF
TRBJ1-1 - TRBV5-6 CASSLEIDGPGAFF
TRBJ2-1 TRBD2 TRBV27 CASSLVSGLAVNEQFF
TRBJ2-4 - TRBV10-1 CASSVGTAKNIQYF
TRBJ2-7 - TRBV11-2 CASSLAEGDTGPYEQYF
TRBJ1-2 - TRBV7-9 CASSAATEYYGYTF
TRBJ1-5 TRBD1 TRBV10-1 CASRVNRRGRNQPQHF
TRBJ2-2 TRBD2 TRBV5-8 CASSLVGGVNTGELFF
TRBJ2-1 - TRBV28 CASSTDPAVGWNEQFF
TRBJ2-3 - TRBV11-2 CASSRSRDPTQYF
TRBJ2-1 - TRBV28 CASSLVNEQFF
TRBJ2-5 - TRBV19 CASSIDQTGTHQETQYF
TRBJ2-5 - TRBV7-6 CASSYQGWGKFETQYF
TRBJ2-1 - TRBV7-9 CASSYSESSYNEQFF
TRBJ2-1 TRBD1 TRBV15 CATSSPETGGYNEQFF
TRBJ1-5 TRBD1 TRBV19 CASSVTGNQPQHF
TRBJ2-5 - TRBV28 CASSASRRQKETQYF
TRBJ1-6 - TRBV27 CASSSDRSSYNSPLHF
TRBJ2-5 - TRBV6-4 CASSDGQGQETQYF
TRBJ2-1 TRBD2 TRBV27 CASSLSPSGFPPYNEQFF
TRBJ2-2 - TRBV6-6 CASSYGYTGELFF
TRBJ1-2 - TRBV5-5 CASSLRGIGANYGYTF
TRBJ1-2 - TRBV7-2 CASSLGVNYGYTF
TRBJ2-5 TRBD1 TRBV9 CASSVGSRQGGETQYF
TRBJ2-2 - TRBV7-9 CASSDQNPGLRRELFF
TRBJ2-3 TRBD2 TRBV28 CASSFRHKRTSGRVGTDTQYF
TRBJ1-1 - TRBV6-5 CASREGRPECFF
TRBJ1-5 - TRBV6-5 CASSYLLNQPQHF
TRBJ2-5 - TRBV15 CATSSLGETQYF
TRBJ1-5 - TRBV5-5 CASSLRGSSNQPQHF
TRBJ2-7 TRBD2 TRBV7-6 CASSPNLAGSGYEQYF